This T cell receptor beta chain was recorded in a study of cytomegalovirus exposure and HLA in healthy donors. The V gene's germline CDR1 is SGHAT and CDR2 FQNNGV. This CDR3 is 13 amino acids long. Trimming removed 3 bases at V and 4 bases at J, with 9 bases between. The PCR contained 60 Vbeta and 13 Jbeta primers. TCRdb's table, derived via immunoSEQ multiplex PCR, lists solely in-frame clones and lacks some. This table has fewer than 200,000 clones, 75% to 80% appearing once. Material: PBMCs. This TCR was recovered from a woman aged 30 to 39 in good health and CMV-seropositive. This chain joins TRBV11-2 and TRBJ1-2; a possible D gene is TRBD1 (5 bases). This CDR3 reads CASSFWGAYGYTF. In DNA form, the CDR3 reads TGTGCCAGCAGCTTTTGGGGCGCCTATGGCTACACCTTC. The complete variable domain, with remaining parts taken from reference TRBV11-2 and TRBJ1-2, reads EAGVAQSPRYKIIEKRQSVAFWCNPISGHATLYWYQQILGQGPKLLIQFQNNGVVDDSQLPKDRFSAERLKGVDSTLKIQPAKLEDSAVYLCASSFWGAYGYTFGSGTRLTVV.